Following are 28 T cell receptor beta chains from one sample sequenced in a study of blood T cell repertoires in COVID-19. Sequencing was performed with immunoSEQ multiplex PCR; in TCRdb, only in-frame clones are kept and a portion is missing. The data contain around 100,000 clones, 75% to 90% of them singletons. The sequenced sample was peripheral blood. The receptor source for this set is a man between 50 and 59 years old with acute or convalescent COVID-19.

The chain has TRBV7-8 and TRBJ2-6; 8 bases are shared with TRBD2. Germline CDR1 is SGHVS and CDR2 is FQNEAQ. Losses at the gene ends were 1 base for V and 4 bases for J; bases not matched to a gene: 6. The CDR3 loop spans 17 amino acids. The CDR3 sequence: CASSLVGLESGANVLTF. CDR3 in DNA: TGTGCCAGCAGCTTAGTGGGACTAGAGTCCGGGGCCAACGTCCTGACTTTC.

The rearrangement links TRBV28 to TRBJ2-1; D unclear. V shed 4 bases and J shed 6 bases, with 19 bases lying between them. Germline V gene data show CDR1 as MDHEN and CDR2 as SYDVKM. The CDR3 extends over 16 amino acids. In nucleotides, the CDR3 is TGTGCCAGCAGTTCCCTCGGAGCTATGGTATCCAATGAGCAGTTCTTC. Translation gives CASSSLGAMVSNEQFF.

The table lists this clone with a few counts. This sequence joins TRBV30 and TRBJ2-2, with 9 bases that match TRBD1. V lost 3 bases, J lost 5 bases, and 10 bases stayed unmatched. The CDR3 has 16 residues. Germline V gene lookup returns CDR1 GTSNPN and CDR2 SVGIG (reference sequence). CDR3 nucleotide sequence: TGTGCCTGGAGGGCCCCGGGACAGGGTTGGACCGGGGAGCTGTTTTTT. Residues: CAWRAPGQGWTGELFF.

This chain uses TRBV28 with TRBJ2-6; 8 bases fit TRBD1. Germline V gene sequence: CDR1 MDHEN, CDR2 SYDVKM. After removal of 3 bases from V and 1 base from J, the junction contained 5 bases not matched to a gene. CDR3 length equals 17 residues. The CDR3 nucleotides read TGTGCCAGCAGTTTGGACAGGGTTGTTTCTGGGGCCAACGTCCTGACTTTC. Translated, it gives CASSLDRVVSGANVLTF.

The chain has TRBV4-1 and TRBJ1-2; no clear D gene. CDR1 is MGHRA and CDR2 is YSYEKL in the germline V gene. V lost 5 bases, J lost 1 base, and 8 bases lay in between. The CDR3 loop spans 13 amino acids. The CDR3 spells CASSSTLNYGYTF. The CDR3 DNA follows: TGCGCCAGCAGCTCGACACTTAACTATGGCTACACCTTC.

The CDR3 loop is CASSPLGGEQYF. The CDR3 coding sequence is TGTGCCAGCAGCCCTTTGGGGGGGGAGCAGTACTTC. The chain combines TRBV3-1 (or the pseudogene TRBV3-2) with TRBJ2-7, with TRBD2 matching over 7 bases. The germline V gene encodes CDR1 LGHDT and CDR2 YNNKEL (reference sequence). The CDR3 loop spans 12 amino acids. The V and J ends lost 4 bases and 7 bases, in that order; junction bases with no gene match: 4.

The rearrangement links TRBV30 to TRBJ1-5; the D is unclear. There are 14 residues in the CDR3. Germline V gene sequence: CDR1 GTSNPN, CDR2 SVGIG (reference sequence). V was cut by 2 bases and J by 4 bases, with 12 bases left in between. The CDR3 is CAWSKAQLNQPQHF. CDR3 nucleotides: TGTGCCTGGAGTAAGGCACAGCTTAATCAGCCCCAGCATTTT.

The chain links TRBV19 to TRBJ2-7, with 11 bases matching TRBD2. Germline-derived CDR1 and CDR2 are LNHDA and SQIVND (reference sequence). The junction had 8 bases not matched to a gene; V was cut back by 10 bases and J by 6 bases. This CDR3 contains 13 residues. Here the CDR3 DNA reads TGTGCCAATACACTAGCGGGAGTCCTCGAGCAGTACTTC. Encoded protein: CANTLAGVLEQYF.

CDR3 sequence (DNA): TGCGCCAGCAGCCTCCAGCGGGACTCCTACAATGAGCAGTTCTTC. Its translation is CASSLQRDSYNEQFF. The rearrangement joins TRBV4-1 to TRBJ2-1, with 7 bases that match TRBD2. The trim removed 4 bases at V and 0 bases at J, leaving 3 bases unmatched. Germline V gene lookup returns CDR1 MGHRA and CDR2 YSYEKL. The CDR3 has 15 residues.

The chain is built from TRBV27 and TRBJ2-7; TRBD1 might be the D (6 bases). CDR1 and CDR2 (germline): MNHEY, SMNVEV (reference sequence). The CDR3 runs to 15 residues. The V gene lost 5 bases and the J gene lost 0 bases, with 14 bases spanning the gap. CDR3 sequence reads: CASSQSTTGSYEQYF. The DNA for the CDR3 is TGTGCCAGCAGTCAATCCACGACAGGCTCCTACGAGCAGTACTTC.

J is TRBJ2-7 and V is TRBV28; 7 bases match TRBD2. Losses at the gene ends were 8 bases for V and 3 bases for J; bases not matched to a gene: 10. CDR1 MDHEN and CDR2 SYDVKM come from the germline V gene. The CDR3 length is 14 residues. This CDR3 reads CASLGSSGGYEQYF. The CDR3, as DNA: TGTGCCAGCCTTGGGAGCTCGGGGGGCTACGAGCAGTACTTC. The variable domain in full, completed from reference TRBV28 and TRBJ2-7, reads DVKVTQSSRYLVKRTGEKVFLECVQDMDHENMFWYRQDPGLGLRLIYFSYDVKMKEKGDIPEGYSVSREKKERFSLILESASTNQTSMYLCASLGSSGGYEQYFGPGTRLTVT.

The rearrangement links TRBV5-6 to TRBJ2-5; no definite D call. The CDR3 consists of 11 residues. CDR1 SGHDT and CDR2 YYEEEE come from the germline V gene. V shed 3 bases and J shed 5 bases, with 5 bases lying between them. The CDR3 region has the DNA TGTGCCAGCAGCTCGCGGGAGACCCAGTACTTC. This codes for CASSSRETQYF.

The genes are TRBV15 and TRBJ1-3, with D hard to call. Germline assignment: CDR1 LNHNV and CDR2 YYDKDF (reference sequence). V lost 4 bases, J lost 2 bases, and 12 bases lay in between. This CDR3 contains 15 residues. CDR3 loop: CATSKEILPGNTIYF. CDR3 coding DNA: TGTGCCACCAGCAAGGAGATCCTTCCTGGAAACACCATATATTTT.

This clone was seen ten or more times. The chain combines TRBV9 with TRBJ1-2; D possibly corresponds to TRBD1 (6 bases). Per the germline V gene, CDR1 is SGDLS and CDR2 is YYNGEE. The CDR3 has 13 amino acids. Deletions cut 0 bases from V and 7 bases from J, with 10 bases between. CDR3 protein: CASSVEGVGGYTF. In nucleotides, the CDR3 is TGTGCCAGCAGCGTAGAGGGGGTCGGTGGCTACACCTTC.

The V and J genes are TRBV5-1 and TRBJ2-3; D not resolved. Between the trimmed V and J ends, which lost 2 bases and 2 bases, there was a span of 6 bases. The CDR3 has 13 residues. CDR1 SGHRS and CDR2 YFSETQ come from the germline V gene. The CDR3 nucleotides are TGCGCCAGCAGCTTCATTTTCACAGATACGCAGTATTTT. Translated, it gives CASSFIFTDTQYF.

The rearrangement uses TRBV25-1 and TRBJ2-7, with D tentatively TRBD1 (6 bases). V was shortened by 1 base and J by 0 bases, with 7 bases between the two germline ends. The CDR3 loop spans 14 amino acids. Germline CDR1 is MGHDK and CDR2 is SYGVNS. The CDR3 is CASSEWGHSYEQYF. Here the CDR3 DNA reads TGTGCCAGCAGTGAATGGGGACACTCCTACGAGCAGTACTTC.

V gene TRBV7-9 combines with J gene TRBJ2-5, with 8 bases aligning to TRBD1. Germline V gene sequence: CDR1 SEHNR, CDR2 FQNEAQ (reference sequence). The CDR3 consists of 14 residues. V gave up 5 bases and J gave up 6 bases; unmatched junction bases: 8. This chain's CDR3 is CASSPWTGRQTQYF. In DNA, the CDR3 is TGTGCCAGCAGCCCGTGGACAGGGAGACAGACCCAGTACTTC. Complete variable domain (other parts from reference TRBV7-9 and TRBJ2-5): DTGVSQNPRHKITKRGQNVTFRCDPISEHNRLYWYRQTLGQGPEFLTYFQNEAQLEKSRLLSDRFSAERPKGSFSTLEIQRTEQGDSAMYLCASSPWTGRQTQYFGPGTRLLVL.

The sample holds one count of this clone. The chain couples TRBV6-5 to TRBJ2-1, with a possible D match to TRBD2 (5 bases). V was pared by 7 bases and J by 0 bases, with 10 bases between. Per the germline V gene, CDR1 is MNHEY and CDR2 is SVGAGI. The CDR3 spans 14 residues. CDR3 region: CASNRGSSYNEQFF. The CDR3 coding sequence is TGTGCCAGCAACCGGGGTAGCTCCTACAATGAGCAGTTCTTC.

The V and J genes are TRBV5-1 and TRBJ2-3; tentatively, D is TRBD1 (5 bases). Looked up from germline, CDR1 is SGHRS and CDR2 is YFSETQ. CDR3 length: 12 residues. Trimming took 3 bases from V and 4 from J, leaving 6 bases between them. The CDR3 coding sequence is TGCGCCAGCAGCTCAGGGTCAGATACGCAGTATTTT. Residues: CASSSGSDTQYF. The full variable domain, in which reference TRBV5-1 and TRBJ2-3 provide the parts outside the CDR3, is KAGVTQTPRYLIKTRGQQVTLSCSPISGHRSVSWYQQTPGQGLQFLFEYFSETQRNKGNFPGRFSGRQFSNSRSEMNVSTLELGDSALYLCASSSGSDTQYFGPGTRLTVL.

The table lists this clone with a count of one. The V call is TRBV28, the J call TRBJ2-2; a weak D match, TRBD2 (5 bases). Looked up from germline, CDR1 is MDHEN and CDR2 is SYDVKM. The V end was cut by 3 bases, the J end by 6 bases, with 17 bases between. The CDR3 contains 16 residues. The CDR3 DNA sequence: TGTGCCAGCAGTTTTTGGATTAGAACTAGGGCCGGGGAGCTGTTTTTT. It specifies CASSFWIRTRAGELFF.

The chain uses TRBV28 and TRBJ2-7; a possible D gene is TRBD1 (6 bases). The V gene's germline CDR1 is MDHEN and CDR2 SYDVKM. CDR3 length: 12 amino acids. V lost 6 bases, J lost 4 bases, and 10 bases lay in between. This CDR3 is CASSQGWYEQYF. CDR3 sequence (DNA): TGTGCCAGCAGCCAGGGGTGGTACGAGCAGTACTTC.

This clone was seen once. This chain links TRBV6-6 with TRBJ2-7; D not resolved. V lost 4 bases and J lost 1, with 8 bases in between. Germline CDR1 MNHNY, CDR2 SVGAGI (reference sequence). The CDR3 consists of 13 residues. The CDR3 coding sequence is TGTGCCAGCAGTTTTTCTAGGTCCTACGAGCAGTACTTC. Translation gives CASSFSRSYEQYF.

The chain joins TRBV12-3 or TRBV12-4 to TRBJ1-3; D unclear. The germline V and J ends were trimmed by 3 bases and 0 bases, with 3 bases remaining between them. This CDR3 region has 13 residues. The CDR3 spells CASSFRSGNTIYF. Here the CDR3 DNA reads TGTGCCAGCAGTTTTCGCTCTGGAAACACCATATATTTT.

The J gene is TRBJ2-7, the V gene TRBV3-1 (or the pseudogene TRBV3-2); D may be TRBD1 (5 bases). This CDR3 is built from 12 residues. V gave up 3 bases and J gave up 7 bases, with 10 bases separating them. The germline V gene has CDR1 LGHDT and CDR2 YNNKEL (reference sequence). DNA for the CDR3: TGTGCCAGCAGCCAGGACCGACAGGAGCAGTACTTC. This encodes CASSQDRQEQYF.

The V and J genes are TRBV28 and TRBJ1-6, with D possibly matching TRBD1 (6 bases). Per the germline V gene, CDR1 is MDHEN and CDR2 is SYDVKM. The CDR3 is made up of 15 amino acids. Trimming pared 5 bases from V and 5 bases from J, leaving 13 bases between. CDR3 in DNA: TGTGCCAGCAGTCGCCTGGACAGAGATAATTCACCCCTCCACTTT. Protein product: CASSRLDRDNSPLHF.

V is TRBV7-9 and J is TRBJ2-1; TRBD2 aligns across 9 bases. Per germline, CDR1 SEHNR and CDR2 FQNEAQ (reference sequence). Trimming removed 4 bases from V and 2 bases from J; junction bases left unmatched: 15. The CDR3 runs to 19 residues. This CDR3 is CASSSRQPSSGRTYNEQFF. The CDR3, as DNA: TGTGCCAGCAGCTCCCGTCAGCCGTCCAGCGGGAGGACCTACAATGAGCAGTTCTTC.

The rearrangement links TRBV19 to TRBJ1-4, with 8 bases fitting TRBD1. With 1 base clipped from V and 8 bases from J, the junction kept 6 bases outside the gene matches. The CDR3 extends over 15 amino acids. Germline loops: CDR1 LNHDA, CDR2 SQIVND (reference sequence). DNA of the CDR3: TGTGCCAGTAGTATAGTCGGACAGGGCGGGGAAAAACTGTTTTTT. Translated, it gives CASSIVGQGGEKLFF. The whole variable domain, remainder taken from reference TRBV19 and TRBJ1-4, is DGGITQSPKYLFRKEGQNVTLSCEQNLNHDAMYWYRQDPGQGLRLIYYSQIVNDFQKGDIAEGYSVSREKKESFPLTVTSAQKNPTAFYLCASSIVGQGGEKLFFGSGTQLSVL.

The DNA for the CDR3 is TGCGCCAGCAGCCAAGTAGAGGGAAGTGATACGCAGTATTTT. Its protein product is CASSQVEGSDTQYF. J is TRBJ2-3 and V is TRBV4-1; a weak D match, TRBD2 (5 bases). The CDR3 runs 14 residues. The ends were cut back, 1 base at V and 6 bases at J, with 11 bases in the middle. CDR1 is MGHRA, CDR2 YSYEKL, per germline.